The 24 T cell receptor beta chains below come from one sample, sequenced in a study of T cells in Graves' hyperthyroidism and ophthalmopathy. Amplified TCR beta CDR3 regions came from RNA transcripts. The HTBI primer set served for first-round RT-PCR of the TCR CDR3. TCRdb itself ran the multiplex PCR reads through MiXCR, one entry per CDR3 protein. Of 600,000 to 800,000 distinct CDR3 sequences in the sample, roughly a third were seen once. Sequencing input: blood. The receptors here all came from a woman aged 35 to 49 with Graves' hyperthyroidism.

This clonotype was seen many times. J is TRBJ1-2 and V is TRBV7-9, with TRBD1 matching 7 bases. The CDR3 runs 14 residues. V lost 5 bases and J lost 8; bases outside the gene matches: 11. Per germline, CDR1 SEHNR and CDR2 FQNEAQ (reference sequence). The CDR3, as DNA: TGTGCCAGCAGCCCGGGACAGCTCCAGGGGGGCTACACCTTC. Encoded protein: CASSPGQLQGGYTF.

This clonotype was recorded only once. The J gene is TRBJ2-1, the V gene TRBV10-1; 7 bases align to TRBD2. Germline values: CDR1 WNHNN, CDR2 SYGVQD (reference sequence). CDR3 size: 15 residues. V lost 0 bases to trimming and J lost 4 bases; unmatched junction nucleotides: 3. The CDR3 DNA sequence: TGCGCCAGCAGTGAGTCCGGGACTACATACAATGAGCAGTTCTTC. It yields the protein CASSESGTTYNEQFF.

This clonotype was seen at least ten times. The CDR3 is CSASIGTGGLREARLGYTF. CDR3 nucleotides: TGCAGTGCTAGTATTGGGACAGGGGGCCTCCGTGAGGCACGGCTGGGCTACACCTTC. The chain carries TRBV20-1 and TRBJ1-2; 12 bases align to TRBD1. Germline trimming cut 3 bases from V and 8 bases from J; bases unmatched to any gene: 22. Looked up from germline, CDR1 is DFQATT and CDR2 is SNEGSKA (reference sequence). This CDR3 is built from 19 residues.

The table lists this clonotype with a few counts. The chain couples TRBV7-2 to TRBJ1-2; no reliable D call. The germline V gene has CDR1 SGHTA and CDR2 FQGNSA. V lost 1 base, J lost 2 bases, and 11 bases lay in between. The CDR3 totals 15 residues. The DNA for the CDR3 is TGTGCCAGCAGCTTAGGGGAAGATAGCAACTATGGCTACACCTTC. It is translated as CASSLGEDSNYGYTF. The full variable domain, with the rest looked up from reference TRBV7-2 and TRBJ1-2, is GAGVSQSPSNKVTEKGKDVELRCDPISGHTALYWYRQSLGQGLEFLIYFQGNSAPDKSGLPSDRFSAERTGGSVSTLTIQRTQQEDSAVYLCASSLGEDSNYGYTFGSGTRLTVV.

This clonotype was counted between two and nine times. The chain joins TRBV20-1 to TRBJ2-7; D gene uncertain. The germline V gene has CDR1 DFQATT and CDR2 SNEGSKA (reference sequence). The CDR3 is 12 amino acids. V gave up 2 bases and J gave up 3 bases, with 8 bases separating them. DNA for the CDR3: TGCAGTGCTAGACCGCATCTCTACGAGCAGTACTTC. It is translated as CSARPHLYEQYF.

This clonotype was observed at least ten times. The rearrangement joins TRBV6-5 to TRBJ2-7; D gene unclear. Deletions cut 2 bases from V and 0 bases from J, with 11 bases between. The CDR3 sequence is 15 residues long. Germline assignment: CDR1 MNHEY and CDR2 SVGAGI. CDR3 protein: CASSYGSPSSYEQYF. For the CDR3, the DNA is TGTGCCAGCAGTTACGGCAGCCCAAGCTCCTACGAGCAGTACTTC.

This rearrangement joins TRBV14 to TRBJ2-7; 9 bases align to TRBD1. CDR1 and CDR2 (germline): SGHDN, FVKESK. This CDR3 contains 15 residues. V lost 2 bases to trimming and J lost 2 bases; unmatched junction nucleotides: 4. CDR3 sequence (DNA): TGTGCCAGCAGCCAACTTGACAGGGGGGCCTACGAGCAGTACTTC. It translates to CASSQLDRGAYEQYF.

The chain links TRBV7-2 to TRBJ1-1; D is unclear. Germline V gene sequence: CDR1 SGHTA, CDR2 FQGNSA. V was clipped by 1 base and J by 1 base, with 13 bases between them. CDR3 length equals 16 residues. CDR3 nucleotide sequence: TGTGCCAGCAGCTTAGATGCGAGAGCACAGAACACTGAAGCTTTCTTT. It translates to CASSLDARAQNTEAFF.

The chain carries TRBV20-1 and TRBJ2-7; D may be TRBD1 (5 bases). Trimming stripped 3 bases from V and 5 bases from J, with 17 bases between. CDR1 and CDR2 (germline): DFQATT, SNEGSKA (reference sequence). This CDR3 is built from 14 residues. The CDR3 DNA reads TGCAGTGCTAGGGGTTGGGGCAGGAAAGACGAGCAGTACTTC. Its translation is CSARGWGRKDEQYF.

The chain couples TRBV13 to TRBJ2-7; D unresolved. Germline CDR1 is PRHDT and CDR2 is FYEKMQ (reference sequence). The CDR3 totals 13 residues. Deletions cut 3 bases from V and 3 bases from J, with 9 bases between. CDR3 bases: TGTGCCAGCAGCTTCGGACCGGTCTACGAGCAGTACTTC. Translated: CASSFGPVYEQYF. The full variable domain, completed using reference TRBV13 and TRBJ2-7, is AAGVIQSPRHLIKEKRETATLKCYPIPRHDTVYWYQQGPGQDPQFLISFYEKMQSDKGSIPDRFSAQQFSDYHSELNMSSLELGDSALYFCASSFGPVYEQYFGPGTRLTVT.

In this sample, this clonotype turned up many times. V usage is TRBV25-1 and J usage is TRBJ1-6; 7 bases line up with TRBD1. Germline V gene data show CDR1 as MGHDK and CDR2 as SYGVNS. CDR3 length equals 12 residues. V trimming: 5 bases; J trimming: 11 bases; junction bases outside the gene matches: 3. CDR3 sequence (DNA): TGTGCCAGCAGTTGGACAGGTACACCCCTCCACTTT. This sequence encodes CASSWTGTPLHF.

This clonotype was seen more than once but under ten times. V gene TRBV20-1 combines with J gene TRBJ2-7; D call uncertain. This CDR3 has 16 residues. Trimming removed 0 bases from V and 1 base from J, with 16 bases in between. Germline-derived CDR1 and CDR2 are DFQATT and SNEGSKA (reference sequence). The CDR3 DNA reads as TGCAGTGCTAGAGATCTGATGGGCTCCGCGTCCTACGAGCAGTACTTC. Translating it yields CSARDLMGSASYEQYF.

This clonotype was found a few times. CDR3 sequence: CASSYSRQDTDTQYF. DNA for the CDR3: TGTGCCAGCAGTTACTCCCGACAGGACACAGATACGCAGTATTTT. V usage is TRBV2 and J usage is TRBJ2-3, with D possibly TRBD1 on 6 matching bases. Germline V gene lookup returns CDR1 SNHLY and CDR2 FYNNEI. Trimming took 5 bases from V and 2 from J, leaving 14 bases between them. The CDR3 contains 15 residues.

Remarks on this clonotype: Just one base apart from a much larger clone, this may be a read error. The chain uses TRBV7-8 and TRBJ2-5; D gene uncertain. The CDR3 has 14 residues. Per germline, CDR1 SGHVS and CDR2 FQNEAQ. Trimming cost V 6 bases and J 7 bases, with 18 bases left between them. In DNA, the CDR3 is TGTGCCAGCAGTGTCTCCAGGAGATGGGGGACCCAGTACTTC. This sequence encodes CASSVSRRWGTQYF.

This clonotype was found many times. This chain uses TRBV25-1 with TRBJ1-2; 7 nucleotides line up with TRBD1. Germline V gives CDR1 MGHDK, CDR2 SYGVNS. Germline trimming cut 4 bases from V and 8 bases from J; bases unmatched to any gene: 7. This CDR3 comprises 13 residues. The CDR3 DNA is TGTGCCAGCAGTGGAACAGGGGTTTGGGGCTACACCTTC. Its translation is CASSGTGVWGYTF.

In regard to this clonotype: The germline gene is not matched at one end of the junction; a read error may be the cause. The gene calls are TRBV11-2 and TRBJ1-5, with D perhaps TRBD1 (6 bases). Germline V gene lookup returns CDR1 SGHAT and CDR2 FQNNGV. This CDR3 contains 13 residues. The CDR3 DNA follows: TGTGCCGGCAGCCGAGACACCGCAGGGGCCCAGCATTTT. Protein product: CAGSRDTAGAQHF.

In this sample, this clonotype turned up many times. This chain joins TRBV4-3 and TRBJ2-5; D might be TRBD1 (7 bases). Between the trimmed V and J ends, which lost 4 bases and 5 bases, there was a span of 17 bases. The CDR3 is 15 residues long. CDR1 and CDR2 from the germline V gene are LGHNA and YSLEER. The CDR3 sequence: CASSPHRLGGETQYF. CDR3 DNA: TGCGCCAGCAGCCCTCACCGACTAGGGGGCGAGACCCAGTACTTC.

This clonotype occurred a few times. The chain carries TRBV19 and TRBJ1-1, with a possible D match to TRBD1 (6 bases). Germline CDR1 and CDR2: LNHDA and SQIVND (reference sequence). The CDR3 is made up of 13 amino acids. The V end lost 6 bases, the J end lost 5 bases, and 13 bases lay between the germline ends. CDR3: CASRLQGRTEAFF. DNA for the CDR3: TGTGCCAGTAGACTTCAGGGGAGGACTGAAGCTTTCTTT. The whole variable domain, remainder taken from reference TRBV19 and TRBJ1-1, is DGGITQSPKYLFRKEGQNVTLSCEQNLNHDAMYWYRQDPGQGLRLIYYSQIVNDFQKGDIAEGYSVSREKKESFPLTVTSAQKNPTAFYLCASRLQGRTEAFFGQGTRLTVV.

This clonotype appeared many times. This rearrangement joins TRBV19 to TRBJ1-1; D is unclear. CDR3 size: 16 residues. V was pared by 5 bases and J by 2 bases, with 18 bases between. CDR1 and CDR2 from the germline V gene are LNHDA and SQIVND (reference sequence). CDR3 loop: CASSPRDLGVNTEAFF. The CDR3, as DNA: TGTGCCAGTAGTCCTAGGGATCTTGGGGTAAACACTGAAGCTTTCTTT.

This clonotype has a handful of counts. The J gene is TRBJ1-4, the V gene TRBV19, with a tentative D call TRBD1 (6 bases). Trimming removed 5 bases from V and 6 bases from J, with 13 bases in between. Germline loops: CDR1 LNHDA, CDR2 SQIVND (reference sequence). The CDR3 covers 14 residues. CDR3 DNA: TGTGCCAGTAGTGCAAGCTACAGGGATGAAAAACTGTTTTTT. Its translation is CASSASYRDEKLFF. The entire variable domain, with the rest obtained from reference TRBV19 and TRBJ1-4, is as follows: DGGITQSPKYLFRKEGQNVTLSCEQNLNHDAMYWYRQDPGQGLRLIYYSQIVNDFQKGDIAEGYSVSREKKESFPLTVTSAQKNPTAFYLCASSASYRDEKLFFGSGTQLSVL.

CDR3 in DNA: TGTGCCAGCAGTCCACATTTGACTGAAGCTTTCTTT. It codes for CASSPHLTEAFF. The rearrangement uses TRBV6-2 or TRBV6-3 and TRBJ1-1; D is ambiguous. Germline V gene lookup returns CDR1 MNHEY and CDR2 SVGEGT. V lost 5 bases, J lost 5 bases, and 9 bases lay in between. The CDR3 has 12 amino acids.

This clonotype was counted many times. J is TRBJ1-5 and V is TRBV2; D unresolved. Germline V gene lookup returns CDR1 SNHLY and CDR2 FYNNEI. This CDR3 has 13 amino acids. Trimming shortened V by 6 bases and J by 7 bases, and 13 bases separated the two germline ends. The CDR3 sequence: CASRERFLQPQHF. The CDR3 region has the DNA TGTGCCAGCAGAGAAAGGTTTTTACAGCCCCAGCATTTT.

The chain recombines TRBV9 with TRBJ1-1; D is ambiguous. The CDR3 is 15 amino acids. Germline CDR1 reads SGDLS; CDR2 reads YYNGEE. V was shortened by 4 bases and J by 4 bases, with 17 bases between the two germline ends. Here the CDR3 reads CASSPRTGVVTEAFF. DNA of the CDR3: TGTGCCAGCAGCCCACGGACCGGAGTAGTCACTGAAGCTTTCTTT.

This clonotype was recorded many times. The chain links TRBV12-3 or TRBV12-4 to TRBJ2-2; D remains ambiguous. Deletions cut 5 bases from V and 7 bases from J, with 11 bases between. This CDR3 is 13 amino acids long. The CDR3 nucleotides read TGTGCCAGCAGTGCATCCTCGGGCGGGGAGCTGTTTTTT. It encodes CASSASSGGELFF.